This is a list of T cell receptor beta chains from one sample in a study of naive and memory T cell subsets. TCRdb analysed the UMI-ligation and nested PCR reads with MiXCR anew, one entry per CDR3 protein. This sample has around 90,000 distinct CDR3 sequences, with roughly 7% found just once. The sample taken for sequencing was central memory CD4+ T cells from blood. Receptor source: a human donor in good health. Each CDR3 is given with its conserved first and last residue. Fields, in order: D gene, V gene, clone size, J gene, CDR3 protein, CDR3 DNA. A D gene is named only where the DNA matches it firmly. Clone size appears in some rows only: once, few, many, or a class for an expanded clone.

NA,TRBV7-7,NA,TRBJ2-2,CASSSELISNTGELFF,TGTGCCAGCAGCTCTGAACTAATCTCGAACACCGGGGAGCTGTTTTTT
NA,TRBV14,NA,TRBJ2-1,CASSDKGVWNEQFF,TGTGCCAGCAGCGACAAGGGGGTATGGAATGAGCAGTTCTTC
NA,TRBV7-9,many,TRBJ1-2,CASSPLGRRWDYGYTF,TGTGCCAGCAGCCCTCTCGGGCGTCGCTGGGACTATGGCTACACCTTC
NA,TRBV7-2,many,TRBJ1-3,CASSEKIRNTIYF,TGTGCCAGCAGCGAGAAGATCCGAAACACCATATATTTT
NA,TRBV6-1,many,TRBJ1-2,CASRDSNAGGYTF,TGTGCCAGCAGAGACAGTAATGCGGGAGGCTACACCTTC
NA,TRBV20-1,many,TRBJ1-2,CSARDILRGDMNYGYTF,TGCAGTGCTAGAGATATACTAAGGGGGGATATGAACTATGGCTACACCTTC
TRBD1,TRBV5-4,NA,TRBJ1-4,CASSNNRGLTEKLFF,TGTGCCAGCAGTAACAACAGGGGGTTGACGGAAAAACTGTTTTTT
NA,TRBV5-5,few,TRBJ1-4,CASSSRTLGTEKLFF,TGTGCCAGCAGCTCACGGACGTTAGGGACTGAAAAACTGTTTTTT
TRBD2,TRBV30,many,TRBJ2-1,CAWTQGLAGNNEQFF,TGTGCCTGGACCCAAGGACTAGCGGGTAACAATGAGCAGTTCTTC
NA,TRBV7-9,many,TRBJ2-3,CASSSLSRQPTDTQYF,TGTGCCAGCAGCTCGCTCTCCAGGCAGCCCACAGATACGCAGTATTTT
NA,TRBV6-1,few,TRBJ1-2,CASRGDNYGYTF,TGTGCCAGCAGAGGGGATAACTATGGCTACACCTTC
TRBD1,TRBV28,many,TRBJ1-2,CATGPADRGSYGYTF,TGTGCCACCGGCCCCGCGGACAGGGGCTCCTATGGCTACACCTTC
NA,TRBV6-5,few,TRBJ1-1,CASSDRVRAFF,TGTGCCAGCAGTGACAGAGTCCGAGCTTTCTTT
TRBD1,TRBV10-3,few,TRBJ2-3,CAISGTGRGTDTQYF,TGTGCCATCAGCGGGACAGGGAGGGGCACAGATACGCAGTATTTT
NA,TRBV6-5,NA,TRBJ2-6,CASRRGSPGANVLTF,TGTGCCAGCAGGAGGGGTTCCCCTGGGGCCAACGTCCTGACTTTC
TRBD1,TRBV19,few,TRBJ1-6,CASSIDVGTGNSPLHF,TGTGCCAGTAGTATAGATGTTGGGACAGGAAATTCACCCCTCCACTTT
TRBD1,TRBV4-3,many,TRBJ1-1,CASSHDLRTGAFF,TGCGCCAGCAGCCACGATTTAAGGACAGGAGCTTTCTTT
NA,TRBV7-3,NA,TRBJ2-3,CASSLISGDTQYF,TGTGCCAGCAGCTTAATATCTGGAGATACGCAGTATTTT
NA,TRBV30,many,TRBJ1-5,CAWSSNSNQPQHF,TGTGCCTGGAGTTCCAACAGCAATCAGCCCCAGCATTTT
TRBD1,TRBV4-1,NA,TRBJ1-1,CASSQGGTGRPEAFF,TGCGCCAGCAGCCAAGGCGGGACAGGGAGGCCTGAAGCTTTCTTT
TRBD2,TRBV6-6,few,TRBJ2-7,CASSSGTSGPSSYEQYF,TGTGCCAGCAGTTCTGGGACTAGCGGGCCGAGCTCCTACGAGCAGTACTTC
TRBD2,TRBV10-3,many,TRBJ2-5,CAISDSGTSQETQYF,TGTGCCATCAGTGACTCCGGGACTAGCCAAGAGACCCAGTACTTC
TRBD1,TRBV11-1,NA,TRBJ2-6,CASSGRTGPINSGANVLTF,TGTGCCAGCAGCGGCCGGACAGGGCCCATCAACTCTGGGGCCAACGTCCTGACTTTC
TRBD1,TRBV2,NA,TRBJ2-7,CASGRTGGSYEQYF,TGTGCCAGCGGGCGGACAGGGGGTTCCTACGAGCAGTACTTC
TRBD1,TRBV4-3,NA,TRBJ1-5,CASSQDRQGYQPQHF,TGCGCCAGCAGCCAAGACCGACAGGGATATCAGCCCCAGCATTTT
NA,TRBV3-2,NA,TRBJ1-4,CASSQKDRAPLHANEKLFF,TGTGCCAGCAGCCAGAAGGACCGGGCCCCCCTCCATGCTAATGAAAAACTGTTTTTT
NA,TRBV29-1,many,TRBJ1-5,CSVGSVNQPQHF,TGCAGCGTTGGTTCGGTGAATCAGCCCCAGCATTTT
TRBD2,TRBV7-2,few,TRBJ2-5,CASSLVTTSGKETQYF,TGTGCCAGCAGCTTAGTAACAACTAGCGGGAAAGAGACCCAGTACTTC
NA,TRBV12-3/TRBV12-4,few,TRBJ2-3,CASSLGDSDTQYF,TGTGCCAGCAGTTTAGGGGACTCCGATACGCAGTATTTT
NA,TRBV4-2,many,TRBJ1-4,CASSQDGTAGFGEKLFF,TGTGCCAGCAGCCAAGATGGCACGGCAGGGTTTGGTGAAAAACTGTTTTTT
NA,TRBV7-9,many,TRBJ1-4,CASSFAAGLGEKLFF,TGTGCCAGCAGCTTTGCTGCGGGGCTGGGAGAAAAACTGTTTTTT
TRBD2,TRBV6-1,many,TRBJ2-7,CASDATGLAGAEQYF,TGTGCCAGCGACGCCACGGGACTAGCGGGAGCCGAGCAGTACTTC